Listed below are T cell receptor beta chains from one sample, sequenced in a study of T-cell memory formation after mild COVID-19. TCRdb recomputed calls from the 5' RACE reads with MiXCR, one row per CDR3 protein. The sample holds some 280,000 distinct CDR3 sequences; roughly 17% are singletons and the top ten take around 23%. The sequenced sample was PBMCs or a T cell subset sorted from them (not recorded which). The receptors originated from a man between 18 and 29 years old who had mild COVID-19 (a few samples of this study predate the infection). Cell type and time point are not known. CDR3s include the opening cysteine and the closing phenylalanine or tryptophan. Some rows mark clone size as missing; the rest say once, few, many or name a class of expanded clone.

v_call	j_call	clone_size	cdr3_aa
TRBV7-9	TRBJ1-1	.	CASSPTTGARGTEAFF
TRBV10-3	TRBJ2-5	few	CAISEGQGAETQYF
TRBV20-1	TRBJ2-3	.	CSAGIPGLHPDTQYF
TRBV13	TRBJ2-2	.	CASSDYRGPAPGELFF
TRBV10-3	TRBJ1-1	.	CAISEYKTGGGPEAFF
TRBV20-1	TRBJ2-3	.	CSAARPPDTQYF
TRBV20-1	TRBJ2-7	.	CSVSQLGEQYF
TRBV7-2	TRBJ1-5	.	CASSRGQNQPQHF
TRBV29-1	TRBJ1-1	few	CSASGREEEAFF
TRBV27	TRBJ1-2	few	CASSLWQGSGYTF
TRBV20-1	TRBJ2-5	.	CSASRFGRGYQETQYF
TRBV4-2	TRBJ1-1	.	CASSQEGGLGNTEAFF
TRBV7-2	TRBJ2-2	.	CASSLEPTNTGELFF
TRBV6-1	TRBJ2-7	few	CASSWTGAYEQYF
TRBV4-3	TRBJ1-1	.	CASSQDRAGLEAFF
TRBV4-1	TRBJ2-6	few	CASSLHISGANVLTF
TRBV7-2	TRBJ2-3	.	CASSGLAGALLDTQYF
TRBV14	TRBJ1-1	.	CASSQPSRQGSTEAFF
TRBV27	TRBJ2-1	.	CASSWGGGSYNEQFF
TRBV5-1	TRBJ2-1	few	CASSQAGGTTNEQFF
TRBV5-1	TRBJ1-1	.	CASSQQGWNTEAFF
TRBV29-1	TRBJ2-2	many	CSVSGVLNTGELFF
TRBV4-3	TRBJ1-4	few	CASSWGPSPLLFF
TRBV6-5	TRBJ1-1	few	CASTHDREAFF
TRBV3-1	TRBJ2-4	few	CASSQSDLSIQYF
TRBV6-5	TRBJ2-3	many	CASSYSIPTSGGLTDTQYF
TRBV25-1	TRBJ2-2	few	CASSPRAGLNTGELFF
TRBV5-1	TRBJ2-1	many	CASSRVLVGEQFF
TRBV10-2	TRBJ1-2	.	CASSEAGLYRGYTF
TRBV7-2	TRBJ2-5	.	CASCLRRGGQETQYF
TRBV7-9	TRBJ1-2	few	CASSLDVGYTF